This T cell receptor (beta chain) is drawn from a study of OX40 agonist ivuxolimab in advanced cancers. V lost 4 bases and J lost 7; bases outside the gene matches: 9. Germline CDR1 and CDR2: SGDLS and YYNGEE. CDR3 size: 16 residues. Generated by immunoSEQ multiplex PCR, the TCRdb table keeps only in-frame clones and is missing some. Of tens of thousands of clones listed, roughly 92% were seen once; the top ten hold under 0.7%. In its sample, this clone was seen once. Sequencing used CD4+ or CD8+ T cells sorted from blood, obtained in a trial of the OX40 agonist ivuxolimab. The sequence was collected from an adult with an advanced solid tumor such as melanoma, head and neck, liver or kidney cancer. The rearrangement uses TRBV9 and TRBJ2-1; 12 bases line up with TRBD2. CDR3 amino acids: CASSSGGLAGTNEQFF. The DNA of the CDR3 is TGTGCCAGCAGCTCGGGGGGACTAGCGGGCACTAATGAGCAGTTCTTC.